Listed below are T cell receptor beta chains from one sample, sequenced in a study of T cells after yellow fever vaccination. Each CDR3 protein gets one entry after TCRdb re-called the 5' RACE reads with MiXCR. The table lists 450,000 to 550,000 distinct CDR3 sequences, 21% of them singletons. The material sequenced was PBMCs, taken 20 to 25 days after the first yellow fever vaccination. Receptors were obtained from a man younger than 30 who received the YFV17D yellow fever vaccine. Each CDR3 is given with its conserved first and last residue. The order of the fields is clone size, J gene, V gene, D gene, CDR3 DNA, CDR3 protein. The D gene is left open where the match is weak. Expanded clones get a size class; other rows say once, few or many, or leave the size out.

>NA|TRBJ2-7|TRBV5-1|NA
TGCGCCAGCAGCTTGGGTGCGACGAACTACGAGCAGTACTTC
CASSLGATNYEQYF
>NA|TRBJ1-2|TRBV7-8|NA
TGTGCCAGCAGCTTAGCCTCGGCTAACTATGGCTACACCTTC
CASSLASANYGYTF
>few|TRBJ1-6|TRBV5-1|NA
TGCGCCAGCAGCTTGGCCGACGCCAATTCACCCCTCCACTTT
CASSLADANSPLHF
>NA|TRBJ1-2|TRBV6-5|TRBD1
TGTGCCAGCAGTTACGAGGGGGCCGGTAACTATGGCTACACCTTC
CASSYEGAGNYGYTF
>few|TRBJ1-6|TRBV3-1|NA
TGTGCCAGCAGCCAAGTTAGGTCTGGCAATTCACCCCTCCACTTT
CASSQVRSGNSPLHF
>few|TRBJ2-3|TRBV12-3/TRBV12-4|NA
TGTGCCAGCAGTCGAAGTCTGAGCACAGATACGCAGTATTTT
CASSRSLSTDTQYF
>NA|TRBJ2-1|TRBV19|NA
TGTGCCAGTAGTATAGATCCCGGGGGAGCCTACAATGAGCAGTTCTTC
CASSIDPGGAYNEQFF
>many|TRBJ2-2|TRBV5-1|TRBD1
TGTGCCAGCAGTCCGGGACAGACTAACACCGGGGAGCTGTTTTTT
CASSPGQTNTGELFF
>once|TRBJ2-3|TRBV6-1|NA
TGTGCCAGCACTGCCGGCCTCACAGATACGCAGTATTTT
CASTAGLTDTQYF
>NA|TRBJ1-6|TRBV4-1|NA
TGCGCCAGCAGCCAAGATATTTCTCTAGACAGGAATTCACCCCTCCACTTT
CASSQDISLDRNSPLHF
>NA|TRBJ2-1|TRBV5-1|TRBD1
TGCGCCAGCAGCGCGACAGGGGAGGATGAGCAGTTCTTC
CASSATGEDEQFF
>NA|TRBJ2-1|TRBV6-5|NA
TGTGCCAGCAGTTACGGCGGGGTCAGCTACAATGAGCATTTCTTC
CASSYGGVSYNEHFF
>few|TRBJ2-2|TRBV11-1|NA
TGTGCCAGCAGTCACACGACAGTGAACACCGGGGAGCTGTTTTTT
CASSHTTVNTGELFF
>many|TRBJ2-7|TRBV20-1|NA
TGCAGTGCTAGAAGCGTCCTTAGCTACGAGCAGTACTTC
CSARSVLSYEQYF
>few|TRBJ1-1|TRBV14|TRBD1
TGTGCCAGCAGCCCTCAGGGGGTCGACACTGAAGCTTTCTTT
CASSPQGVDTEAFF
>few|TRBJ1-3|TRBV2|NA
TGTGCCAGCAGTGAACCCAGGTCAGGAAACACCATATATTTT
CASSEPRSGNTIYF
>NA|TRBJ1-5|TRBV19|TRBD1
TGTGCCAGTAGTATTCGGACAGGGGGCTATAGCAATCAGCCCCAGCATTTT
CASSIRTGGYSNQPQHF
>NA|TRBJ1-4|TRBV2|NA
TGTGCCAGCAGTCTTAGCCGTGAAAAACTGTTTTTT
CASSLSREKLFF
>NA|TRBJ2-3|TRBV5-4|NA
TGTGCCAGCAGCTTGGTGGGGGAGAGCACAGATACGCAGTATTTT
CASSLVGESTDTQYF
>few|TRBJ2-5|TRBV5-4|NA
TGTGCCAGCAGCTTGATGGGGGTGGAGACCCAGTACTTC
CASSLMGVETQYF
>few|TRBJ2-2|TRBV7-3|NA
TGTGCCAGCAGCTTTGCGGGGAGTGGGACAGCGAACACCGGGGAGCTGTTTTTT
CASSFAGSGTANTGELFF
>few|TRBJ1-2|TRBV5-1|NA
TGCGCCAGCAGCTTGTTCTTCGATAACTATGGCTACACCTTC
CASSLFFDNYGYTF
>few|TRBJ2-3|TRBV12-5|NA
TGTGCTAGTGGTTTAGAAACATGGGATACGCAGTATTTT
CASGLETWDTQYF
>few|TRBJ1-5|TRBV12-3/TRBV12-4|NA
TGTGCCAGCAGCCCAGGGATCAATCAGCCCCAGCATTTT
CASSPGINQPQHF
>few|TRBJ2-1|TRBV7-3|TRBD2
TGTGCCAGCAGCCTCACATCGGGGGGGGCGTACAATGAGCAGTTCTTC
CASSLTSGGAYNEQFF
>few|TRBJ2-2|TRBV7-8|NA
TGTGCCAGCAGCTCGCGGTGGGGTGGGCTCACCGGGGAGCTGTTTTTT
CASSSRWGGLTGELFF
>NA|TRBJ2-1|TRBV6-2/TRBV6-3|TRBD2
TGTGCCAGCAGTAAACTAGCGGATACCTACAATGAGCAGTTCTTC
CASSKLADTYNEQFF
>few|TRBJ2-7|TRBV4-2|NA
TGTGCCAGCAGCCCGGGAGCGGTCAACGAGCAGTACTTC
CASSPGAVNEQYF